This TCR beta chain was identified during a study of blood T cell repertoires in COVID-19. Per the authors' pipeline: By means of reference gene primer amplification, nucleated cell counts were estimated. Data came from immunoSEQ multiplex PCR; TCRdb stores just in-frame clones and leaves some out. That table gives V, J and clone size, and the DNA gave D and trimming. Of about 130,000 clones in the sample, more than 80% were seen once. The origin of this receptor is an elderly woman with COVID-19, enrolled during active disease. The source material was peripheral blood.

The CDR3 here is CASSNSRGGYGYTF. For the CDR3, the DNA is TGTGCCAGCAGCAACAGCAGGGGCGGCTATGGCTACACCTTC. The chain links TRBV25-1 to TRBJ1-2; TRBD1 might be the D (6 bases). The V and J ends lost 6 bases and 4 bases respectively, with 15 bases between them. The CDR3 runs to 14 residues. Germline V CDR1 and CDR2: MGHDK, SYGVNS.